This T cell receptor beta chain came from a study of blood T cells in healthy people across ages. Whole-study results and caveats: Naive CD4+ cell counts and diversity both ran higher in long-lived than in aged donors.

As for this clonotype: Its specificity is not known.

It was with a sample-barcoded 5' primer and a J-beta primer mix that a second PCR of roughly 7 to 12 cycles was run. TCRdb recomputed calls from the 5' RACE reads with MiXCR, one row per CDR3 protein. Of roughly 730,000 distinct CDR3 sequences in the sample, around 50% were seen once. The CDR3 sequence is 17 residues long. Trimming cost V 4 bases and J 3 bases; bases outside gene matches: 10. Per the germline V gene, CDR1 is SGHTA and CDR2 is FQGNSA. The chain recombines TRBV7-2 with TRBJ2-3; TRBD2 agrees at 10 bases. The sequence was collected from a man aged 35 to 55 in good health. The sequencing input was blood. The DNA of the CDR3 is TGTGCCAGCAGCTCACCTAAACTAGCGGGGATTACAGATACGCAGTATTTT. It translates to CASSSPKLAGITDTQYF.